This TCR beta chain emerged from a study of PD-L1 blockade in urothelial cancer. Turning to the study itself: About 90% of the roughly 29 patients were men who had bladder-origin urothelial cancer. When blood samples were assessed, the median T cell count was some 150,000.

The data were produced by immunoSEQ multiplex PCR, yet TCRdb's version contains in-frame clones alone and is incomplete. In the table there are more than 70,000 clones, around nine tenths of which are singletons. The TCR originated in a man between 60 and 75 years old with urothelial cancer. The specimen was PBMCs, collected around atezolizumab (anti-PD-L1) treatment.

CDR3 in DNA: TGTGCCATCAGTGAACCTGGAAACGGGGACACCATATATTTT. Encoded protein: CAISEPGNGDTIYF. V gene TRBV10-3 combines with J gene TRBJ1-3; D gene uncertain. V gave up 3 bases and J gave up 8 bases, with 14 bases separating them. Germline CDR1 reads ENHRY; CDR2 reads SYGVKD. The CDR3 is 14 residues long.